These 18 T cell receptor beta chains originate from one sample sequenced in a study of cytomegalovirus exposure and HLA in healthy donors (dated by TCRdb to the late 2010s). The library came from the immunoSEQ multiplex PCR assay. A mixture of 60 forward primers for TCR Vbeta segments and 13 reverse primers for TCR Jbeta segments was used in the multiplex PCR. This is the immuneACCESS table as TCRdb keeps it, with only in-frame sequences that have V and J called. A part of the clones is gone; compared with another copy, unresolved V genes explain less than half, and the rest is unexplained. Within this sample are roughly 190,000 clones, with around four fifths of them counted one time only. The ten largest clones represent roughly 3% of the sample. The source material was PBMCs. Source of these receptors: a female donor in good health and CMV-seronegative.

This clone came up a few times. This chain links TRBV6-5 with TRBJ2-1, with 13 bases aligning to TRBD2. V shed 8 bases and J 8 bases; nucleotides not matched to a gene: 9. The CDR3 contains 15 residues. CDR1 MNHEY and CDR2 SVGAGI come from the germline V gene. The CDR3 DNA is TGTGCCAGCCGATTTACTAGCGGGGGGGGCGATGAGCAGTTCTTC. Amino acid sequence: CASRFTSGGGDEQFF.

This clone was detected many times. This chain uses TRBV9 with TRBJ2-2; no clear D gene. V was shortened by 4 bases and J by 8 bases, with 9 bases between the two germline ends. The length of the CDR3 is 12 residues. Per the germline V gene, CDR1 is SGDLS and CDR2 is YYNGEE. CDR3 in amino acids: CASSTRQGELFF. CDR3 sequence (DNA): TGTGCCAGCAGCACAAGACAAGGGGAGCTGTTTTTT.

The V call is TRBV27, the J call TRBJ1-4, with D maybe TRBD1 (5 bases). The germline gives CDR1 MNHEY, CDR2 SMNVEV (reference sequence). The CDR3 is 14 residues long. The ends were cut back, 2 bases at V and 8 bases at J, with 12 bases in the middle. CDR3 sequence: CASSLSGAQEKLFF. The CDR3 nucleotides are TGTGCCAGCAGTTTAAGTGGGGCGCAGGAAAAACTGTTTTTT.

About this clone itself: The junction shows a germline mismatch at one end, possibly a read error. The chain has TRBV6-6 and TRBJ2-7; 10 bases align to TRBD2. The CDR3 runs to 14 residues. Germline CDR1 MNHNY, CDR2 SVGAGI (reference sequence). CDR3 residues: CASSYGGSGRTHPF. DNA of the CDR3: TGTGCCAGCAGTTACGGTGGTAGCGGGAGGACCCACCCCTTC.

This clone has only a few counts. The chain links TRBV7-2 to TRBJ2-1; D is ambiguous. Germline assignment: CDR1 SGHTA and CDR2 FQGNSA. V shed 1 base and J shed 7 bases, with 5 bases lying between them. This CDR3 region has 12 residues. CDR3 bases: TGTGCCAGCAGCTTAGATAGTAATGAGCAGTTCTTC. The encoded protein is CASSLDSNEQFF.

This chain links TRBV7-9 with TRBJ2-7, with 7 nucleotides matching TRBD1. Germline assignment: CDR1 SEHNR and CDR2 FQNEAQ (reference sequence). The CDR3 spans 15 residues. After removal of 1 base from V and 0 bases from J, the junction contained 3 bases not matched to a gene. CDR3 DNA sequence: TGTGCCAGCAGCTTAGAACAGGGGAACTCCTACGAGCAGTACTTC. Translating gives CASSLEQGNSYEQYF.

The chain couples TRBV28 to TRBJ2-1; TRBD1 matches 7 bases. CDR1 and CDR2 (germline): MDHEN, SYDVKM. Trimming removed 5 bases from V and 8 bases from J; junction bases left unmatched: 15. This CDR3 has 16 residues. The CDR3 coding sequence is TGTGCCAGCAGTGCCCTCACCCGACAGGGCCGGGATGAGCAGTTCTTC. It is translated as CASSALTRQGRDEQFF.

The genes are TRBV9 and TRBJ1-1, with a tentative D call TRBD1 (6 bases). Trimming took 4 bases from V and 5 from J, leaving 18 bases between them. Germline assignment: CDR1 SGDLS and CDR2 YYNGEE. The CDR3 consists of 15 residues. CDR3 bases: TGTGCCAGCAGCATTAACCAGGGGTTGGGGACTGAAGCTTTCTTT. Translated: CASSINQGLGTEAFF. Variable domain in full (rest from reference TRBV9 and TRBJ1-1): DSGVTQTPKHLITATGQRVTLRCSPRSGDLSVYWYQQSLDQGLQFLIQYYNGEERAKGNILERFSAQQFPDLHSELNLSSLELGDSALYFCASSINQGLGTEAFFGQGTRLTVV.

This chain uses TRBV11-2 with TRBJ2-1; tentatively, D is TRBD1 (6 bases). Trimming stripped 4 bases from V and 2 bases from J, with 12 bases between. This CDR3 has 15 amino acids. The germline CDR1 and CDR2 sequences are SGHAT and FQNNGV. The CDR3 reads CASSWVAGAYNEQFF. As DNA, the CDR3 is TGTGCCAGCAGCTGGGTAGCAGGGGCCTACAATGAGCAGTTCTTC.

This clone was observed a single time. The chain employs TRBV30 and TRBJ2-7; 8 positions match TRBD1. J gave up 3 bases and V 4 bases, and 5 bases lay outside the gene matches. CDR1 and CDR2 (germline): GTSNPN, SVGIG (reference sequence). The CDR3 runs 13 residues. The CDR3 is CAWNGQGGYEQYF. CDR3 DNA: TGTGCCTGGAATGGACAGGGAGGCTACGAGCAGTACTTC.

The CDR3 region has the DNA TGCGCCAGCAGCTTGGTAGGACAGGAGGCTGAAGCTTTCTTT. Its protein is CASSLVGQEAEAFF. This chain joins TRBV5-1 and TRBJ1-1, with TRBD1 matching over 7 bases. The germline V gene has CDR1 SGHRS and CDR2 YFSETQ. There are 14 residues in the CDR3. V lost 0 bases and J lost 6; bases outside the gene matches: 5.

The J gene is TRBJ2-3, the V gene TRBV27, with TRBD2 as a possible D gene (7 bases). Germline V gene data show CDR1 as MNHEY and CDR2 as SMNVEV (reference sequence). The CDR3 has 12 residues. The CDR3 region is CTIGGAEDTQYF. The CDR3 DNA reads as TGTACCATAGGGGGGGCGGAAGATACGCAGTATTTT.

This clone was detected once. The chain recombines TRBV11-2 with TRBJ1-1; D remains unclear. V was pared by 0 bases and J by 6 bases, with 8 bases between. Germline CDR1 and CDR2: SGHAT and FQNNGV. This CDR3 contains 13 residues. The CDR3, as DNA: TGTGCCAGCAGCTTAGATGCTACCGCTGAAGCTTTCTTT. Translating it yields CASSLDATAEAFF.

This clone has only a few counts. DNA of the CDR3: TGTGCCAGCAGCCTAAGACTAGCGGGAGGGAATGAGCAGTTCTTC. Translating it yields CASSLRLAGGNEQFF. The J gene is TRBJ2-1, the V gene TRBV5-6; 14 bases line up with TRBD2. Germline values: CDR1 SGHDT, CDR2 YYEEEE. Trimming at V came to 4 bases and at J to 7 bases, leaving 4 bases not matched to a gene. There are 15 residues in the CDR3.

J is TRBJ2-7 and V is TRBV7-8; 9 bases map to TRBD1. Germline V lookup: CDR1 SGHVS, CDR2 FQNEAQ. Trimming at V came to 6 bases and at J to 2 bases, leaving 5 bases not matched to a gene. This CDR3 contains 14 residues. For the CDR3, the DNA is TGTGCCAGCAGTTTCCGGGACAGGGCCTACGAGCAGTACTTC. Amino acids: CASSFRDRAYEQYF.

The chain has TRBV6-5 and TRBJ2-7, with D uncertain. Germline V gene lookup returns CDR1 MNHEY and CDR2 SVGAGI. The CDR3 has 16 residues. Trimming cost V 0 bases and J 0 bases, with 12 bases left between them. The CDR3 bases are TGTGCCAGCAGTTACTCGATCTCTAGTCTCTCCTACGAGCAGTACTTC. Its protein is CASSYSISSLSYEQYF.

The chain employs TRBV27 and TRBJ1-5, with a tentative D call TRBD1 (5 bases). V shed 6 bases and J shed 0 bases, with 21 bases lying between them. The CDR3 consists of 18 residues. The germline V gene encodes CDR1 MNHEY and CDR2 SMNVEV (reference sequence). The CDR3 loop reads CASRPGAPLSYSNQPQHF. In nucleotides, the CDR3 is TGTGCCAGCAGACCTGGGGCGCCTCTTTCCTATAGCAATCAGCCCCAGCATTTT.

The chain couples TRBV14 to TRBJ2-3; no reliable D call. Germline V gene data show CDR1 as SGHDN and CDR2 as FVKESK. The V and J ends lost 1 base and 2 bases respectively, with 10 bases between them. This CDR3 spans 15 amino acids. The CDR3 DNA reads as TGTGCCAGCAGCCAAGTAACACAAATCACAGATACGCAGTATTTT. Its translation: CASSQVTQITDTQYF.